This T cell receptor (beta chain) derives from a study of T cell responses to AZD1222 COVID-19 vaccine. Whole-study findings and limits: White British people made up most donors, females outnumbered males, and clonal diversity was possibly underestimated.

The data were produced by immunoSEQ multiplex PCR, yet TCRdb's version contains in-frame clones alone and is incomplete. The profile shows over 150,000 clones, 87% of them singletons. V dropped 3 bases and J dropped 0 bases, with 7 bases sitting between them. CDR1 and CDR2 (germline): SGHRS, YFSETQ. This CDR3 comprises 13 residues. Comments on this clone: What it binds is not known.

This rearrangement joins TRBV5-1 to TRBJ2-7; TRBD1 is a possible D gene (5 bases). This clonotype originated in an adult in good health. Sequenced material: peripheral blood, taken on day 0 of AZD1222 vaccination. The CDR3 loop reads CASSYDSSYEQYF. CDR3 sequence (DNA): TGCGCCAGCAGCTACGACAGCTCCTACGAGCAGTACTTC.